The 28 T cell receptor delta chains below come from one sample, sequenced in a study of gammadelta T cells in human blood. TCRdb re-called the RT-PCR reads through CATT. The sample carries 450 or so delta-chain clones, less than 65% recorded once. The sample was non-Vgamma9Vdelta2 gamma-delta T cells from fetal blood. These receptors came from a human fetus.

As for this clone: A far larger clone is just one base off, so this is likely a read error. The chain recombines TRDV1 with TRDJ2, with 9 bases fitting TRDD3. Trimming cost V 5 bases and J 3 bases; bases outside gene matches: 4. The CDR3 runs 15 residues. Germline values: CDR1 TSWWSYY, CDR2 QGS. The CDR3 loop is CALGKRGILTAQLFF. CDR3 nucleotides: TGTGCTCTTGGGAAACGGGGGATACTGACAGCACAACTCTTCTTT.

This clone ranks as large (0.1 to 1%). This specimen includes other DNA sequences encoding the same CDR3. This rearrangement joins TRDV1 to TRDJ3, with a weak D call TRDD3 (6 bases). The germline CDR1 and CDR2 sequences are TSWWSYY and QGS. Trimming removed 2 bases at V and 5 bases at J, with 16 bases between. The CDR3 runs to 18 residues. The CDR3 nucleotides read TGTGCTCTTGGGGAAAATTCTCCTGGGGCCAGGGACACCCGACAGATGTTTTTC. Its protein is CALGENSPGARDTRQMFF.

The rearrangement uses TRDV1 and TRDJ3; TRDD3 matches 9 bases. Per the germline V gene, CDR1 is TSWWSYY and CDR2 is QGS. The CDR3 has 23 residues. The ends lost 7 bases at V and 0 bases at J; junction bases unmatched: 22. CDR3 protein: CALDGGILHWGISRSWDTRQMFF. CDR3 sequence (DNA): TGTGCTCTTGACGGTGGGATTCTTCATTGGGGGATATCCCGCTCCTGGGACACCCGACAGATGTTTTTC.

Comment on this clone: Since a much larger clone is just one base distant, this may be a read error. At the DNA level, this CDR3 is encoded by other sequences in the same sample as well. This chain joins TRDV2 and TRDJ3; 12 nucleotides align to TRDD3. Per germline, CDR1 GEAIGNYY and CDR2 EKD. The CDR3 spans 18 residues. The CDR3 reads CACDTELGDTWDTRQMFF. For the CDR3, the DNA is TGTGCCTGTGACACCGAACTGGGGGATACCTGGGACACCCGCCAGATGTTTTTC.

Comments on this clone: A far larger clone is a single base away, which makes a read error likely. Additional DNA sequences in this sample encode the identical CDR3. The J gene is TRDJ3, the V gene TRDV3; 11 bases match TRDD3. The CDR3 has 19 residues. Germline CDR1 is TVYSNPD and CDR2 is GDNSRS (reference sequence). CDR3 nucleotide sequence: TGTGCCATTCGGTACTGGGGGATAACGGTCCCCTGGGACACCCGCCAGATGTTTTTC. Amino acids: CAIRYWGITVPWDTRQMFF.

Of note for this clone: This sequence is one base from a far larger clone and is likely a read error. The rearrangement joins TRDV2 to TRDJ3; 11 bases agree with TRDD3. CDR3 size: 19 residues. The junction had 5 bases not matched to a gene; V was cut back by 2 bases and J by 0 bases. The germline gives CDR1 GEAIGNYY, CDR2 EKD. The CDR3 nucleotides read TGTGCCTGTGACAGACTCTGGGGGATACACTCCTGGGACACCCGACAGATGTTTTTC. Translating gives CACDRLWGIHSWDTRQMFF.

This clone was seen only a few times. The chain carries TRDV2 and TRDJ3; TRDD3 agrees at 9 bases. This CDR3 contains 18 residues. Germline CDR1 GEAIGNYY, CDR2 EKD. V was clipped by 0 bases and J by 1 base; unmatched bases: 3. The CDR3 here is CACDTVTGGSWDTRQMFF. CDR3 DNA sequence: TGTGCCTGTGACACCGTTACTGGGGGATCCTGGGACACCCGACAGATGTTTTTC.

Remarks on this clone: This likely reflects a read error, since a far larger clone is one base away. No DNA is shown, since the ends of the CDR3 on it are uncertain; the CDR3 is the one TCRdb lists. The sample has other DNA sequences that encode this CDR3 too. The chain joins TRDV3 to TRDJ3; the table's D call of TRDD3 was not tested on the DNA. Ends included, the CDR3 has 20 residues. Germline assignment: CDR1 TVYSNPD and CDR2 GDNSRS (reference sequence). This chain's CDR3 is CACSYSCTGGSAWDTRQMFF.

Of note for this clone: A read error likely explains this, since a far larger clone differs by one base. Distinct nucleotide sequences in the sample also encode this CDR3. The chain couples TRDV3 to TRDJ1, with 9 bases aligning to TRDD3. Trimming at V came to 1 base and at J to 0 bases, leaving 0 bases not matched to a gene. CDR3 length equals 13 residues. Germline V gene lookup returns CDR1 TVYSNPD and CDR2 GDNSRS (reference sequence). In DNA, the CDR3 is TGTGCCTTTACTGGGGGATACACCGATAAACTCATCTTT. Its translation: CAFTGGYTDKLIF. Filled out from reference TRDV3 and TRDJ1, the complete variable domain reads CDKVTQSSPDQTVASGSEVVLLCTYDTVYSNPDLFWYRIRPDYSFQFVFYGDNSRSEGADFTQGRFSVKHILTQKAFHLVISPVRTEDSATYYCAFTGGYTDKLIFGKGTRVTVEP.

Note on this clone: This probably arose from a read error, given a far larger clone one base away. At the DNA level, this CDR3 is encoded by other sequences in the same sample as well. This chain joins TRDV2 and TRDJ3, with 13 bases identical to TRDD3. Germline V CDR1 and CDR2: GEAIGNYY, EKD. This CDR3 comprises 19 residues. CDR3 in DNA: TGTGCCTGTGACAAGTACTGGGGGATACGCTCCTGGGACCCCCGACAGATGTTTTTC. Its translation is CACDKYWGIRSWDPRQMFF.

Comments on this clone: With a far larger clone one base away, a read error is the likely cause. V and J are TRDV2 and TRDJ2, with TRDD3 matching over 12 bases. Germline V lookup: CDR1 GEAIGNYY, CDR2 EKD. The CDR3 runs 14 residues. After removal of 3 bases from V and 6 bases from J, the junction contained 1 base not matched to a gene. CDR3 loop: CACDPGGYAAQLFF. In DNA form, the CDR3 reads TGTGCCTGTGACCCTGGGGGATACGCAGCACAACTCTTCTTT.

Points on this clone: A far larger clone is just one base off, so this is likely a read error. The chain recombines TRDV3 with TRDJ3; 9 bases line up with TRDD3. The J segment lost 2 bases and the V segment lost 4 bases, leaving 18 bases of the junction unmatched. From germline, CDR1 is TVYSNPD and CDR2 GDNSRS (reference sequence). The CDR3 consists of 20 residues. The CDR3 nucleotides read TGTGCCTGCTCCTACTCCAGTACTGGGGGAAGCGCCTGGGACACCCGACAGATGTTTTTC. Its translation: CACSYSSTGGSAWDTRQMFF.

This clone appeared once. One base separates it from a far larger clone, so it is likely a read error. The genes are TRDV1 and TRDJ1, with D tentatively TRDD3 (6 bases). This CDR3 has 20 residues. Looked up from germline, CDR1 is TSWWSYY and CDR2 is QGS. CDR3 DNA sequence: TGTGCTCCTGGGGAACTAATTAAATGGGGGCTCCCCAGTTACACCGATAAACTCATCTTT. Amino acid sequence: CAPGELIKWGLPSYTDKLIF.

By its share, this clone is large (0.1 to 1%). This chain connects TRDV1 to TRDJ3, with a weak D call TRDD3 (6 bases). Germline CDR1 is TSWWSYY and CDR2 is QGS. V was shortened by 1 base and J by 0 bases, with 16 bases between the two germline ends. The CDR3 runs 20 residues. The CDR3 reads CALGERPGEDSSWDTRQMFF. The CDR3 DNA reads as TGTGCTCTTGGGGAACGGCCGGGGGAGGACAGCTCCTGGGACACCCGACAGATGTTTTTC.

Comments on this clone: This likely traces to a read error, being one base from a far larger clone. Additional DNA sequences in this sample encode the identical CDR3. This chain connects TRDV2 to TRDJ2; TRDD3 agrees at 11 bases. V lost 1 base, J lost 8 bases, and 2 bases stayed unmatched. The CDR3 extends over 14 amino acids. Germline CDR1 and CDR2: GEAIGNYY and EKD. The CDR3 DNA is TGTGCCTGTGACACTGGGGGATACGCCGCACAACTCTTCTTT. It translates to CACDTGGYAAQLFF.

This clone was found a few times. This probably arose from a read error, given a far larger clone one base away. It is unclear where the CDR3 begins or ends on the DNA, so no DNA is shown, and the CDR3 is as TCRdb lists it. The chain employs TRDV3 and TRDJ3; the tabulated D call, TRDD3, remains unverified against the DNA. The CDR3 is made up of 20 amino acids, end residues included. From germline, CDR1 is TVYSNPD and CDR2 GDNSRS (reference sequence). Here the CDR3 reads CACSYSCTGGSAWDSRQMFF.

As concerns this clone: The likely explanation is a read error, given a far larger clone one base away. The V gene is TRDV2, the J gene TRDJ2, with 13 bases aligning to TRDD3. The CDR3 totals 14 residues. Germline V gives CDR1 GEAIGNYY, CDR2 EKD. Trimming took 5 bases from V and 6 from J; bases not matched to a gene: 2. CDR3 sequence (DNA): TGTGCCTGTGGCACTGGGGGATACGCAGCACAACTCTTCTTT. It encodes CACGTGGYAAQLFF.

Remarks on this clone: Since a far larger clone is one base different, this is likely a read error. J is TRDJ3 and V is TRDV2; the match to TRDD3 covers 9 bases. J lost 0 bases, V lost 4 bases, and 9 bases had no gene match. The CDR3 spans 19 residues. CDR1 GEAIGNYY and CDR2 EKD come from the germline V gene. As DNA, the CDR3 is TGTGCCTGTGATTACTGGGGGAGCGCCTGCTCCTGGGACACCCGACAGATGTTTTTC. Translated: CACDYWGSACSWDTRQMFF.

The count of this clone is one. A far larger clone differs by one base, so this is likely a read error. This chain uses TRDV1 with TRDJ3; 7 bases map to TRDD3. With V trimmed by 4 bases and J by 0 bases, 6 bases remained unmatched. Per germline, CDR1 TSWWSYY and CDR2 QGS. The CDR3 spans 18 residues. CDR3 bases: TGTGCTCTTGGGGCCGGGGGATCCGGCTCCTGGGACACCCGACAGATGTTTTTC. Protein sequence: CALGAGGSGSWDTRQMFF.

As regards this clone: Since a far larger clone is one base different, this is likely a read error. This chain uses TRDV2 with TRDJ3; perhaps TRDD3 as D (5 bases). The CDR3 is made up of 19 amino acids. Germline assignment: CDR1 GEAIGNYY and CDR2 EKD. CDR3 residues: CSCDKVEDTGSWDTRQMFF. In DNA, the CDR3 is TGTTCCTGTGACAAAGTGGAAGATACCGGCTCCTGGGACACCCGACAGATGTTTTTC.

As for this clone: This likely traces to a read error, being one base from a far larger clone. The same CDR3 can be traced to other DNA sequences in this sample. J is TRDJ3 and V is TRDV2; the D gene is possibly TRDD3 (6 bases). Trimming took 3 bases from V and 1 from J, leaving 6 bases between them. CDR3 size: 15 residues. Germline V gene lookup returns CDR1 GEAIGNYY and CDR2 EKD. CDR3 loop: CACDWGSWDTRQMFF. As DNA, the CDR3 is TGTGCCTGTGACTGGGGGTCCTGGGACACCCGACAGATGTTTTTC.

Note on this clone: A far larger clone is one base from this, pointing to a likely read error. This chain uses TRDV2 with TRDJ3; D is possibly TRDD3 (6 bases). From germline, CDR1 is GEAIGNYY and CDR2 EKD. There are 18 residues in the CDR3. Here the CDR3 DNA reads TGTTCCTGTGACACGACCGATACGACCTCCTGGGACACCCGACAGATGTTTTTC. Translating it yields CSCDTTDTTSWDTRQMFF.

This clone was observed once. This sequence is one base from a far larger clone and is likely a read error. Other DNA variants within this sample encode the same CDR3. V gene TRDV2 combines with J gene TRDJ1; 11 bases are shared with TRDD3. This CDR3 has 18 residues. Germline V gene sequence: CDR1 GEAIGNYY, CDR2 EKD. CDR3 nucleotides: TGTGCCTGTGAGATGGGGGATACGTCGGGCTTGTACACCGATAAGCTCATCTTT. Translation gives CACEMGDTSGLYTDKLIF.

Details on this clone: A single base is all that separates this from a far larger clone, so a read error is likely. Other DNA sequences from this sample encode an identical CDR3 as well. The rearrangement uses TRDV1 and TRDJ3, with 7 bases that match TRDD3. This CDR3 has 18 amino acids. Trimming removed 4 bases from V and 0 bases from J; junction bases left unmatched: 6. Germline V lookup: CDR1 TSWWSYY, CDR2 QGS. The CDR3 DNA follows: TGTGCTCTTGGGGCCGGGGGATCTAGCTCCTGGGACACCCGACAGATGTTTTTC. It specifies CALGAGGSSSWDTRQMFF.

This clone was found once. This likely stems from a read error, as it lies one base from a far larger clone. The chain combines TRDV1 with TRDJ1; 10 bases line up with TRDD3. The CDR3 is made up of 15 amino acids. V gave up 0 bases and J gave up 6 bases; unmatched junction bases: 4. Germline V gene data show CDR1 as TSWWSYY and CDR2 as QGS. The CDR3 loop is CALGELGDTTNKLIF. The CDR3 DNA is TGTGCTCTTGGGGAACTGGGGGATACGACCAATAAACTCATCTTT.

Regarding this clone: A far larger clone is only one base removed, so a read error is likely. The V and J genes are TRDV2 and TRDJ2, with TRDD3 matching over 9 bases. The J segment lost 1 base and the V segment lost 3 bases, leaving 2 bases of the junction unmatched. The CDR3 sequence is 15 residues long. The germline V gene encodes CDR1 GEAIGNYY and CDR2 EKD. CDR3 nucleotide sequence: TGTGCCTGTGACCTACTGGGGGATTTGACAGCACAACTCTTCTTT. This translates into CACDLLGDLTAQLFF.

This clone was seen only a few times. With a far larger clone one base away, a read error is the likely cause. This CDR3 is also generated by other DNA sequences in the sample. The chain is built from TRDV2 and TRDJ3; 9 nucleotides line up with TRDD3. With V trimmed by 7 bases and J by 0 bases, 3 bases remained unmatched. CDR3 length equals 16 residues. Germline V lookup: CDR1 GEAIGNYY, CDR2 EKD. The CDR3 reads CACDWGSSWDTRQMFF. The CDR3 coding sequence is TGTGCCTGCGACTGGGGGAGCTCCTGGGACACCCGACAGATGTTTTTC.

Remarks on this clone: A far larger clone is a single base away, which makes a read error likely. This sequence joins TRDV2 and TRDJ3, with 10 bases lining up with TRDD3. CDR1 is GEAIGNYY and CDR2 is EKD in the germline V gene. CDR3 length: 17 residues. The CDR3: CACDTGGYSGDTRQMFF. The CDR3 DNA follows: TGTGCCTGTGACACTGGGGGATACTCCGGGGACACCCGACAGATGTTTTTC.